This is a list of T cell receptor beta chains from one sample in a study of blood T cell repertoires in COVID-19. Measured with immunoSEQ multiplex PCR; TCRdb has only the in-frame clones, and not every one. This table holds under 350,000 clones, around 89% found once. Sequencing was carried out using peripheral blood. All receptors come from a man aged 35 to 55 with acute or convalescent COVID-19. Both conserved end residues are part of each CDR3. D genes are given only for firm matches. Only some rows state a clone size, as once, few, many or a class for expanded clones.

cdr3_length j_call d_call clone_size v_call cdr3_aa cdr3_nt
14 TRBJ2-1 TRBD2 - TRBV28 CASSLAGGYNEQFF TGTGCCAGCAGTTTAGCGGGGGGCTACAATGAGCAGTTCTTC
12 TRBJ2-3 - - TRBV28 CASRRRADTQYF TGTGCCAGCAGACGGAGGGCAGATACGCAGTATTTT
15 TRBJ1-2 TRBD1 once TRBV27 CASSPRDRGPLGYTF TGTGCCAGCAGTCCCCGGGACAGGGGTCCTCTTGGCTACACCTTC
15 TRBJ2-3 TRBD1 - TRBV24-1 CATSETTGDADTQYF TGTGCCACCAGTGAGACTACAGGGGATGCAGATACGCAGTATTTT
12 TRBJ1-6 - - TRBV21-1 CASSIRRSPLHF TGTGCCAGCAGCATTCGGCGGTCACCCCTCCACTTT
14 TRBJ1-4 - - TRBV7-9 CASSLGGRNEKLFF TGTGCCAGCAGCTTAGGGGGGCGGAATGAAAAACTGTTTTTT
11 TRBJ2-2 - - TRBV9 CASSEPGELFF TGTGCCAGCAGCGAGCCCGGGGAGCTGTTTTTT
14 TRBJ2-1 TRBD2 - TRBV5-1 CASSLDQYGGTAFF TGCGCCAGCAGCTTGGATCAGTACGGGGGGACCGCGTTCTTC
13 TRBJ2-3 - - TRBV5-4 CATRGGSLDTQYF TGTGCCACCCGCGGAGGGTCTTTGGATACGCAGTATTTT
15 TRBJ1-4 - few TRBV2 CASSAQLSPNEKLFF TGTGCCAGCAGTGCCCAACTTAGCCCAAATGAAAAACTGTTTTTT
16 TRBJ2-1 TRBD2 - TRBV7-6 CASSLDREGTYNEQFF TGTGCCAGCAGCTTAGATAGGGAGGGAACCTACAATGAGCAGTTCTTC
14 TRBJ1-2 - - TRBV30 CAWGPPDRDYGYTF TGTGCCTGGGGACCGCCTGACAGAGATTATGGCTACACCTTC
17 TRBJ2-2 - once TRBV11-3 CASSLDHMGLGTGELFF TGTGCCAGCAGCTTAGATCACATGGGGCTTGGCACCGGGGAGCTGTTTTTT
11 TRBJ1-1 - - TRBV30 CAWRANTEAFF TGTGCCTGGAGGGCGAACACTGAAGCTTTCTTT
17 TRBJ2-2 TRBD2 - TRBV5-8 CASSNAGTSGFVGELFF TGTGCCAGCAGCAACGCCGGGACTAGCGGGTTCGTCGGGGAGCTGTTTTTT
13 TRBJ2-7 - - TRBV12-3/TRBV12-4 CASSFGRGLEQYF TGTGCCAGCAGTTTCGGGCGGGGACTCGAGCAGTACTTC
16 TRBJ2-1 - - TRBV4-1 CASSHLGGASYNEQFF TGCGCCAGCAGCCACCTGGGGGGGGCCTCCTACAATGAGCAGTTCTTC
18 TRBJ1-2 - - TRBV19 CASSIESLPPGTNYGYTF TGTGCCAGTAGTATTGAATCCCTCCCCCCAGGTACCAACTATGGCTACACCTTC
16 TRBJ2-2 - - TRBV18 CASSPPPGVGTGELFF TGTGCCAGCTCACCACCCCCAGGGGTGGGCACCGGGGAGCTGTTTTTT
15 TRBJ2-7 - - TRBV19 CASAQADSFSYEQYF TGTGCCAGCGCCCAGGCGGACTCCTTCTCCTACGAGCAGTACTTC
14 TRBJ2-7 - - TRBV3-1/TRBV3-2 CASSQERYSYEQYF TGTGCCAGCAGCCAAGAGCGATACAGCTACGAGCAGTACTTC
15 TRBJ2-6 - - TRBV7-9 CASSIMGPGANVLTF TGTGCCAGCAGCATCATGGGGCCTGGGGCCAACGTCCTGACTTTC
18 TRBJ1-6 - - TRBV3-1/TRBV3-2 CASSLRPKGSAFNSPLHF TGTGCCAGCAGCCTCAGACCTAAGGGGTCAGCGTTTAATTCACCCCTCCACTTT
14 TRBJ2-1 - - TRBV29-1 CSARGGSSYNEQFF TGCAGCGCGAGGGGGGGGAGCTCCTACAATGAGCAGTTCTTC
17 TRBJ1-4 TRBD1 - TRBV5-1 CASSLGAWDRSNEKLFF TGCGCCAGCAGCTTGGGCGCCTGGGACAGAAGCAATGAAAAACTGTTTTTT
14 TRBJ1-1 TRBD1 - TRBV10-2 CASSEGRGREGAFF TGCGCCAGCAGTGAGGGCAGGGGGCGTGAGGGAGCTTTCTTT
13 TRBJ2-5 - - TRBV2 CASSPKTGETQYF TGTGCCAGCAGTCCGAAAACCGGAGAGACCCAGTACTTC
14 TRBJ2-7 - - TRBV7-8 CASSLTGLSYEQYF TGTGCCAGCAGCTTGACAGGCCTCTCCTACGAGCAGTACTTC
14 TRBJ1-6 - - TRBV7-9 CASSSQGLNSPLHF TGTGCCAGCAGCTCGCAGGGTTTGAATTCACCCCTCCACTTT